The sequence of this T cell receptor (beta chain) was determined in a study of cytomegalovirus exposure and HLA in healthy donors (dated by TCRdb to 2016 to 2017). Some background on the complete study: In an earlier analysis of several hundred of the donors, around 290 Gb of sequence data and some 100 million unique TCR beta sequences from about 190 million T cells were reported. An early release covering about 600 HLA-typed donors comprised 250 to 350 gigabases of sequencing data and about 90 million unique TCR sequences. The genetic ancestry cluster associated with self-reported Caucasian donors included roughly 84% of the roughly 400 genotyped donors. The study was designed to test whether signatures of past pathogen exposure could be identified by cataloging public T cell receptors. The study used immunosequencing to profile the T cell repertoires of 600 to 850 subjects and linked those repertoires to cytomegalovirus serostatus. Along with the approximately 670-subject first cohort, a separate validation cohort of over a hundred different subjects was used. To predict cytomegalovirus infection status, the study brought together high-throughput TCR immunosequencing, statistical association of individual TCRs with disease status, and machine learning. In a later analysis, previously published TCR beta repertoires from 670 or so donors were re-analyzed and high-resolution HLA genotyping was added so that TCR occurrence patterns could be studied. Rather than using new phenotypic data, the later analysis identified candidate immune exposures from TCR beta sequences and from how often those sequences occurred across donors. An earlier analysis of some 500 of the donors applied high-throughput TCR beta sequencing to assess whether each TCR beta V gene segment acted as functional or pseudogenic. Alongside the repertoire data, information on donor age, sex, ethnicity and CMV serostatus was compiled. Genome-wide SNP genotypes for about 55% of the 666 donors were used in a later genetic analysis, which treated that subset as a discovery cohort. All discovery cohort repertoires had been generated using a single sequencing platform. HLA typing covered class I and class II loci at four-digit resolution. Typing coverage varied by locus: roughly 629-630 donors for A, B, C, DRB1 and DQB1; approximately 500 for DQA1; 600 to 610 for DPA1; around 450 for DPB1. Roughly five DR-DQ haplotypes were handled as single units for association and clustering, since linkage in the cohort was strong. On average, roughly 250,000 unique TCR beta nucleotide sequences were sequenced per donor among 398 genotyped donors of the cohort, with roughly 20% of those sequences being non-productive. Results the study describes overall, beyond this receptor: In a later analysis, most CMV-associated TCR beta chains were found to appear HLA-restricted, with HLA associations seemingly driven largely by CMV exposure. Because HLA typing was missing for some donors at each locus, association tests included only the typed subset. The study gave a list of some 150 TCR beta chains associated with cytomegalovirus. Some IMGT-functional V segments, including TRBV6-2 and TRBV6-3, could not be told apart with the 87-base-pair reads, so those segments were excluded. Assigning TCR associations to individual alleles was difficult when HLA alleles, especially DR and DQ, strongly co-occurred. According to a later genetic analysis, donors in an Asian-associated ancestry cluster had fewer N-insertions in productive TCRs than the approximately 650-donor mean. In a later genetic analysis, a missense DCLRE1C variant was associated with V-gene and J-gene trimming of TCR beta chains, and the association was replicated in an independent cohort. Broadly in line with IMGT annotations, most TCR beta V segments showed up in productive rearrangements about 87% or about 30% of the time in an earlier analysis of approximately 600 of the donors. The only immune exposure information available for the cohort was CMV serostatus. While some public TCRs were present in many individuals, most TCR sequences turned up only very rarely across donors. Over 15 rarely observed V segments, including chromosome 9 orphons, were excluded from the earlier analysis of 550 to 700 of the donors because counts were too low. Only TCR beta chains were sequenced in this cohort, and the absence of alpha or paired-chain data limited detectable features. The presence/absence analyses assumed that sequencing depth was roughly uniform across donors, and that assumption may not be true. A further reported finding was that TCR beta sequences accurately predicted the HLA-A and HLA-B alleles for most subjects in the first cohort. At a false discovery rate of 0.05, a later analysis linked 15,000 to 20,000 TCR beta sequences to specific HLA alleles. A cluster of highly shared sequence variants was judged likely to be a technical artifact of the sequencing pipeline. A later analysis found that TCR association rates varied across HLA loci, with DRB1 alleles showing the most associated TCRs and HLA-C alleles the fewest. In a later analysis, HLA-associated TCR beta chains were found to be more clonally expanded and to have lower generation probabilities than equally common non-associated chains. Three of the identified cytomegalovirus-associated TCR beta chains were confirmed in vitro to be specific for cytomegalovirus antigens. In both the original and validation cohorts, the classifier was reported to diagnose cytomegalovirus status with high specificity and sensitivity. The authors suggested that the approach could potentially be generalized to other disease states and immunological phenotypes. According to a later analysis, parvovirus B19, influenza, CMV and Epstein-Barr virus appeared linked to several top co-occurrence clusters. Correlated functional status among segregating V segments might reflect linkage disequilibrium, but an unknown experimental factor could not be ruled out.

In the case of this clone: It has no known antigen specificity. The sample holds no much larger clone one base away, and base qualities are not on file.

The cohort consisted of 600 or so healthy bone marrow donors. At the time of sampling, all cohort members were nominally healthy, though unrecorded immune exposures were likely present. The donor tested CMV seropositive, placing the donor among the 290 or so seropositive members of the cohort. Every donor gave a peripheral blood sample, and the peripheral blood mononuclear cells from that sample were used for TCR beta sequencing. Genomic DNA was extracted from the blood cell samples with the Qiagen DNeasy Blood Extraction Kit. The germline V gene supplies CDR1 MGHRA and CDR2 YSYEKL. V is shortened by 0 bases, J by 0 bases, and the region joining them spans 11 bases. Spanning cysteine to phenylalanine, the CDR3 consists of 17 amino acids. The CDR3 DNA has 51 bases and is translated from base 1. Library preparation used the immunoSEQ multiplex PCR assay. For the multiplex PCR, a mixture combining 60 forward primers for TCR Vbeta segments and 13 reverse primers for TCR Jbeta segments was used. A multiplex PCR assay on genomic DNA amplified the CDR3 region of rearranged TCR beta genes. The Illumina HiSeq System was used to sequence the amplified TCR beta libraries as 87-base-pair reads. The source study handled its data this way. A later analysis tallied around 82 million unique TCR beta chains across the 666 repertoires, and about 10 million of those chains were shared by two or more donors. To remove PCR and sequencing errors, raw reads were error-corrected and collapsed into unique sequences using a nearest-neighbor algorithm that merged closely related sequences. Alignment of CDR3 sequences to IMGT reference sequences was used to assign V, D and J gene segments. Each retained sequence needed at least a six-nucleotide match to both a V gene segment and a J gene segment. A rearrangement was called productive if the CDR3 had no stop codons and remained in frame with V and J, and every other rearrangement was called non-productive. CDR3 was defined according to IMGT convention as the region running from the second conserved V-encoded cysteine to the conserved J-encoded phenylalanine. Sequences without an unambiguous match to a single V gene segment were excluded from the earlier analysis of about 630 of the donors. In an earlier analysis of some 590 of the donors, a V segment was called functional when productive rearrangements were above 56.7%, and segregating when the standard deviation between donors exceeded 5%. A statistical classification framework was developed to diagnose cytomegalovirus status using the catalog of TCR beta chain sequences. In a later analysis, TCR nucleotide sequences were compared against IMGT/GENE-DB human TR gene sequences so that V and J genes could be assigned. A later analysis assigned CDR3 sequences and most-parsimonious VDJ recombination scenarios with the TCRdist pipeline. A later analysis defined each TCR beta chain by its CDR3 amino acid sequence plus V-gene family, and excluded reads lacking a unique V-gene family. As a way to deal with suspected cross-contamination and a sequencing artifact, a later analysis dropped hundreds of nucleotide sequences that were highly shared and had low generation probability. A later analysis calculated a clonal expansion index for each public chain from normalized within-repertoire ranks of inferred template counts. A later analysis computed generation probabilities with a VDJ recombination model fitted to out-of-frame rearrangements, and checked the results against IGoR. In a later analysis, hypergeometric tests were used to score TCR-TCR, TCR-HLA and TCR-CMV co-occurrence, with a repertoire-size bias correction applied to TCR pairs. In a later analysis, false discovery rates were estimated by permuting HLA or CMV assignments 20 times. In a later analysis, co-occurring TCRs were grouped with DBSCAN, and TCRdist sequence similarity was added when clustering was performed within HLA-allele-positive subsets. Repertoires with fewer than 30,000 or more than 120,000 public chains, plus five repertoires with anomalous nucleotide sharing, were excluded from co-occurrence clustering. Held by TCRdb, this immuneACCESS table contains in-frame sequences only and omits some clones. Under half of the omission traces to an unresolved V gene where checked; the cause of the rest is unknown. For V, J and clone size, that table is used; D and trimming come from the DNA. The sample contains about 150,000 clones, more than 60% of them found a single time. 2.5% to 3.5% of the sample comes from the top ten.

This clonotype was sampled from a woman in her forties or fifties in good health and CMV-seropositive. The sample taken for sequencing was PBMCs. The chain is encoded by TRBV4-1 joined to TRBJ1-4, with the D gene uncertain. The sequenced DNA is TGCGCCAGCAGCCAAGAGCGCAGCCTAGCAACTAATGAAAAACTGTTTTTT. It codes for CASSQERSLATNEKLFF.